This is a list of T cell receptor beta chains from one sample in a study of shared clonotypes between healthy human individuals. The assay was immunoSEQ multiplex PCR, and TCRdb's table has in-frame clones only and misses some. Of some 2,500,000 clones listed, roughly 93% are singletons. Sequences were obtained from naive CD4+ T cells from PBMCs. These receptors originate from a man between 18 and 29 years old in good health. Some clones in this sample may be carry-over from other donors' samples. The CDR3 runs from the conserved cysteine through the conserved F or W. Each record gives: J gene, V gene, CDR3 protein.

J: TRBJ2-1; V: TRBV5-1; CDR3: CASSLGDTEREQFF
J: TRBJ2-4; V: TRBV28; CDR3: CASSLSGQGAIGIQYF
J: TRBJ1-1; V: TRBV13; CDR3: CASSLRFFVTGGTEAFF
J: TRBJ1-1; V: TRBV5-4; CDR3: CASSPPQGGEMNTEAFF
J: TRBJ2-2; V: TRBV19; CDR3: CASSTPGELFF
J: TRBJ2-7; V: TRBV4-2; CDR3: CASSQEYQAGGPYEQYF
J: TRBJ1-1; V: TRBV18; CDR3: CASSPSGNTEAFF
J: TRBJ2-5; V: TRBV27; CDR3: CASSFRTGLTQETQYF
J: TRBJ2-7; V: TRBV2; CDR3: CASSRVGSSYEQYF
J: TRBJ2-3; V: TRBV11-3; CDR3: CASSLFGTDTQYF
J: TRBJ2-5; V: TRBV7-2; CDR3: CASSGHRVSETQYF
J: TRBJ2-1; V: TRBV6-6; CDR3: CASSLHGGTSLNEQFF
J: TRBJ1-3; V: TRBV5-1; CDR3: CASRALLSGNTIYF
J: TRBJ1-2; V: TRBV5-1; CDR3: CASSALVGANYGYTF
J: TRBJ2-7; V: TRBV6-5; CDR3: CASSYRDRSYEQYF
J: TRBJ2-5; V: TRBV21-1; CDR3: CASSKECGRGKTQYF
J: TRBJ2-1; V: TRBV7-3; CDR3: CASTQRPATYNEQFF
J: TRBJ2-1; V: TRBV7-2; CDR3: CASSLGLAGDASYNEQFF
J: TRBJ2-1; V: TRBV29-1; CDR3: CSAESGPRNEQFF
J: TRBJ2-3; V: TRBV5-4; CDR3: CASSLYTMAGGDTDTQYF
J: TRBJ2-1; V: TRBV2; CDR3: CATSFWLATDEQFF
J: TRBJ1-1; V: TRBV28; CDR3: CASSLSADRGDTEAFF
J: TRBJ2-1; V: TRBV15; CDR3: CATSRERVEQGQFF
J: TRBJ1-3; V: TRBV2; CDR3: CASSSYSGNTIYF
J: TRBJ2-4; V: TRBV19; CDR3: CASTSLGTAKNIQYF
J: .; V: TRBV2; CDR3: CASSDRLLSEQYF
J: TRBJ2-3; V: TRBV9; CDR3: CASSVVAGTDTQYF
J: TRBJ1-3; V: TRBV9; CDR3: CASSSGQPGNTIYF
J: TRBJ2-7; V: TRBV6-1; CDR3: CASSEAPRGYEQYF
J: TRBJ2-3; V: TRBV7-2; CDR3: CASRMTSGSTDTQYF
J: TRBJ2-7; V: TRBV28; CDR3: CASRPTSGRSYEQYF
J: TRBJ2-7; V: TRBV29-1; CDR3: CSVEVIYEQYF
J: TRBJ2-2; V: TRBV7-3; CDR3: CASSLIPRTSGAELFF
J: TRBJ2-7; V: TRBV27; CDR3: CASSPLGQGDYEQYF
J: TRBJ2-5; V: TRBV18; CDR3: CASSPGVQETQYF
J: TRBJ2-3; V: TRBV7-9; CDR3: CASSLPRVQVGTQYF
J: TRBJ1-1; V: TRBV9; CDR3: CASSPEPGEAFF
J: TRBJ2-7; V: TRBV28; CDR3: CATGQYYEQYF
J: TRBJ1-5; V: TRBV28; CDR3: CASSLSSNQPQHF
J: TRBJ2-1; V: TRBV27; CDR3: CASSSRAGGPLPYNEQFF
J: TRBJ1-5; V: TRBV7-8; CDR3: CASRGGAGGGTPQHF
J: TRBJ1-1; V: TRBV6-1; CDR3: CASSAVPPTVNTEAFF
J: TRBJ2-3; V: TRBV11-2; CDR3: CASRAWGGRAFSDTQYF
J: TRBJ2-2; V: TRBV2; CDR3: CASRTSGRKTGELFF
J: TRBJ2-1; V: TRBV5-1; CDR3: CASSLVLSSYNEQFF
J: TRBJ2-5; V: TRBV7-6; CDR3: CASSLGSRETQYF
J: TRBJ2-1; V: TRBV5-6; CDR3: CASSSAGGIYNEQFF
J: TRBJ2-5; V: TRBV2; CDR3: CASSPTWAGDETQYF
J: TRBJ2-2; V: TRBV6-1; CDR3: CASSVYSRYTGELFF
J: TRBJ2-2; V: TRBV5-4; CDR3: CASSLDTGELFF